These 24 T cell receptor beta chains share one sample of origin, sequenced in a study of OX40 agonist ivuxolimab in advanced cancers. The library came from the immunoSEQ multiplex PCR assay. TCRdb mirrors the immuneACCESS table, restricted to in-frame sequences. Some clones are absent from its copies; in checked studies, under half trace to an unresolved V gene, and the reason for the others is unknown. The table for this sample lists under 85,000 clones; approximately 86% of them were counted only once. 2% to 3% of the sample goes to the ten largest clones. Material: CD4+ or CD8+ T cells sorted from blood, obtained in a trial of the OX40 agonist ivuxolimab. The receptors were gathered from an adult with an advanced solid tumor such as melanoma, head and neck, liver or kidney cancer.

V and J are TRBV6-5 and TRBJ2-7; D might be TRBD1 (5 bases). The germline CDR1 and CDR2 sequences are MNHEY and SVGAGI. The CDR3 has 16 amino acids. V was cut by 0 bases and J by 1 base, with 13 bases left in between. The CDR3 region is CASSYSKGVESYEQYF. CDR3 bases: TGTGCCAGCAGTTACTCGAAAGGGGTTGAGTCCTACGAGCAGTACTTC.

This clone is a singleton in its sample. The J gene is TRBJ1-2, the V gene TRBV5-5; the D gene is possibly TRBD1 (6 bases). With 0 bases removed from V and 0 bases from J, the gap between germline ends came to 9 bases. The CDR3 totals 15 residues. CDR1 is SGHKS and CDR2 is YYEKEE in the germline V gene (reference sequence). The CDR3 DNA follows: TGTGCCAGCAGCTTGGAGGCAGGGGCTAACTATGGCTACACCTTC. Protein: CASSLEAGANYGYTF.

The V call is TRBV30, the J call TRBJ2-1; TRBD2 agrees at 7 bases. With V trimmed by 5 bases and J by 8 bases, 6 bases remained unmatched. CDR1 is GTSNPN, CDR2 SVGIG, per germline (reference sequence). The CDR3 consists of 12 residues. The CDR3 here is CAWSPRGDEQFF. In DNA, the CDR3 is TGTGCCTGGTCCCCTCGGGGGGATGAGCAGTTCTTC.

The chain recombines TRBV6-5 with TRBJ2-7, with a possible D match to TRBD2 (5 bases). The V end lost 5 bases, the J end lost 1 base, and 15 bases lay between the germline ends. The CDR3 contains 15 residues. Germline values: CDR1 MNHEY, CDR2 SVGAGI. CDR3 in amino acids: CASSRGPRRSYEQYF. The CDR3 DNA sequence: TGTGCCAGCAGTCGCGGGCCTCGCCGATCCTACGAGCAGTACTTC.

This chain uses TRBV7-9 with TRBJ1-3; unclear D gene. Germline lookup yields CDR1 SEHNR and CDR2 FQNEAQ (reference sequence). Trimming stripped 2 bases from V and 4 bases from J, with 9 bases between. The CDR3 is 14 residues long. CDR3 nucleotide sequence: TGTGCCAGCAGCTTAAGCGGGAGGGGAAACACCATATATTTT. It specifies CASSLSGRGNTIYF. Complete variable domain (other parts from reference TRBV7-9 and TRBJ1-3): DTGVSQNPRHKITKRGQNVTFRCDPISEHNRLYWYRQTLGQGPEFLTYFQNEAQLEKSRLLSDRFSAERPKGSFSTLEIQRTEQGDSAMYLCASSLSGRGNTIYFGEGSWLTVV.

Worth noting for this clone: A read error may produce the germline difference seen at one junction end. The chain uses TRBV6-5 and TRBJ2-6; D gene ambiguous. CDR1 is MNHEY and CDR2 is SVGAGI in the germline V gene. The CDR3 length is 16 residues. CDR3 coding DNA: TGTGCCAGCAGTTACCGGCAGACCTCTTGGGCCAACGTCCTGACTTTC. Residues: CASSYRQTSWANVLTF.

The gene calls are TRBV28 and TRBJ1-4, with 9 bases lining up with TRBD1. The CDR3 consists of 17 residues. The ends lost 3 bases at V and 2 bases at J; junction bases unmatched: 7. Germline values: CDR1 MDHEN, CDR2 SYDVKM. The CDR3 protein is CASSFGGTGITNEKLFF. In DNA form, the CDR3 reads TGTGCCAGCAGTTTTGGCGGGACAGGGATCACTAATGAAAAACTGTTTTTT.

J is TRBJ2-5 and V is TRBV2; 8 positions agree with TRBD1. V dropped 7 bases and J dropped 2; count of bases not matched to a gene: 9. The CDR3 is 15 amino acids. Germline CDR1 is SNHLY and CDR2 is FYNNEI. CDR3 in amino acids: CASKVPGQVQETQYF. The CDR3 nucleotides read TGTGCCAGCAAGGTCCCGGGACAGGTACAAGAGACCCAGTACTTC. The full variable domain, in which reference TRBV2 and TRBJ2-5 provide the parts outside the CDR3, is EPEVTQTPSHQVTQMGQEVILRCVPISNHLYFYWYRQILGQKVEFLVSFYNNEISEKSEIFDDQFSVERPDGSNFTLKIRSTKLEDSAMYFCASKVPGQVQETQYFGPGTRLLVL.

V is TRBV28 and J is TRBJ1-4; 9 bases are shared with TRBD1. The germline CDR1 and CDR2 sequences are MDHEN and SYDVKM. V trimming: 3 bases; J trimming: 5 bases; junction bases outside the gene matches: 7. The CDR3 runs to 16 residues. The chain's CDR3 is CASSFSSGTGNEKLFF. CDR3 sequence (DNA): TGTGCCAGCAGTTTTAGTTCTGGGACAGGGAATGAAAAACTGTTTTTT.

V and J are TRBV10-1 and TRBJ2-3; 9 nucleotides match TRBD1. J was trimmed by 4 bases and V by 3 bases; bases with no gene match: 5. Germline CDR1 WNHNN, CDR2 SYGVQD (reference sequence). CDR3 length: 15 residues. The CDR3: CASSEFGTGSDTQYF. Here the CDR3 DNA reads TGCGCCAGCAGTGAATTTGGGACAGGGTCAGATACGCAGTATTTT.

The chain combines TRBV2 with TRBJ2-5; TRBD1 or TRBD2 may be the D gene (6 bases each). V lost 4 bases to trimming and J lost 9 bases, with 12 bases between them. The CDR3 covers 12 residues. Per germline, CDR1 SNHLY and CDR2 FYNNEI. In nucleotides, the CDR3 is TGTGCCAGCAGTGCAGAGGGGGGACCCCAGTACTTC. It yields the protein CASSAEGGPQYF.

This chain links TRBV27 with TRBJ2-7; D is ambiguous. CDR3 length: 10 residues. V lost 5 bases, J lost 4 bases, and 3 bases lay in between. CDR1 is MNHEY and CDR2 is SMNVEV in the germline V gene (reference sequence). CDR3 nucleotide sequence: TGTGCCAGCAGTCCGTACGAGCAGTACGTC. It translates to CASSPYEQYV.

The chain combines TRBV30 with TRBJ1-1; D is unresolved. The germline V gene has CDR1 GTSNPN and CDR2 SVGIG (reference sequence). This CDR3 region has 11 residues. Between the trimmed V and J ends, which lost 0 bases and 7 bases, there was a span of 6 bases. CDR3 DNA sequence: TGTGCCTGGAGTGTCTTAAGTGAAGCTTTCTTT. Its translation is CAWSVLSEAFF. Looking up the rest from reference TRBV30 and TRBJ1-1 gives the full variable domain: SQTIHQWPATLVQPVGSPLSLECTVEGTSNPNLYWYRQAAGRGLQLLFYSVGIGQISSEVPQNLSASRPQDRQFILSSKKLLLSDSGFYLCAWSVLSEAFFGQGTRLTVV.

The rearrangement links TRBV5-1 to TRBJ2-2; D is uncertain. CDR3 length equals 16 residues. Looked up from germline, CDR1 is SGHRS and CDR2 is YFSETQ. V was clipped by 0 bases and J by 2 bases, with 11 bases between them. This CDR3 is CASSLEGRINTGELFF. The CDR3 bases are TGCGCCAGCAGCTTGGAGGGCAGGATCAACACCGGGGAGCTGTTTTTT.

The chain employs TRBV21-1 and TRBJ2-2; the table's TRBD1 call for D was not verified on the DNA. TRBV21-1 is reported as a pseudogene. CDR3 length: 15 amino acids. In DNA form, the CDR3 reads TGTGCCAGCAGCATATCTGGCAAGAACACCGGGGAGCTGTTTTTT. This codes for CASSISGKNTGELFF.

This rearrangement joins TRBV6-6 to TRBJ1-2; D unclear. This CDR3 is built from 13 residues. The V end was cut by 8 bases, the J end by 7 bases, with 17 bases between. CDR1 is MNHNY and CDR2 is SVGAGI in the germline V gene (reference sequence). CDR3 residues: CASGGRTFPGYTF. The CDR3 bases are TGTGCCAGCGGAGGCAGGACCTTTCCTGGCTACACCTTC.

V is TRBV5-5 and J is TRBJ1-1; 8 bases are shared with TRBD1. V gave up 2 bases and J gave up 1 base; unmatched junction bases: 7. Per the germline V gene, CDR1 is SGHKS and CDR2 is YYEKEE (reference sequence). This CDR3 region has 16 residues. The CDR3: CASSFPTGATNTEAFF. Here the CDR3 DNA reads TGTGCCAGCAGCTTTCCGACAGGGGCGACGAACACTGAAGCTTTCTTT.

The chain combines TRBV18 with TRBJ2-6, with a weak D call TRBD2 (5 bases). This CDR3 comprises 15 residues. With 2 bases removed from V and 1 base from J, the gap between germline ends came to 6 bases. Germline V gene sequence: CDR1 KGHSH, CDR2 LQKENI. Here the CDR3 DNA reads TGTGCCAGCTCACCAGAGGGTTCTGGGGCCAACGTCCTGACTTTC. Translated: CASSPEGSGANVLTF.

CDR3 protein: CASTRNRENNSPLHF. The CDR3 region has the DNA TGTGCCAGCACTAGAAACAGGGAAAATAATTCACCCCTCCACTTT. The V gene is TRBV2, the J gene TRBJ1-6, with D possibly matching TRBD1 (6 bases). The CDR3 length is 15 residues. Germline V CDR1 and CDR2: SNHLY, FYNNEI. The germline V and J ends were trimmed by 7 bases and 5 bases, with 15 bases remaining between them.

The chain carries TRBV5-1 and TRBJ2-2, with TRBD1 as a possible D gene (5 bases). From germline, CDR1 is SGHRS and CDR2 YFSETQ. The CDR3 runs 14 residues. V lost 1 base to trimming and J lost 5 bases, with 9 bases between them. The CDR3 DNA sequence: TGCGCCAGCAGCTTGACCGCAGGGACCGGGGAGCTGTTTTTT. Its translation: CASSLTAGTGELFF.

This sequence joins TRBV28 and TRBJ2-7; 9 positions agree with TRBD1. Unmatched junction bases numbered 12, after V lost 6 bases and J lost 0 bases. The CDR3 length is 17 residues. Germline CDR1 and CDR2: MDHEN and SYDVKM. DNA for the CDR3: TGTGCCAGCAGGATATCGTACAGGGGGCCAAGCTCCTACGAGCAGTACTTC. Protein: CASRISYRGPSSYEQYF.

This sequence joins TRBV4-3 and TRBJ1-2; unclear D gene. This CDR3 is built from 13 residues. V lost 4 bases and J lost 0, with 6 bases in between. Germline loops: CDR1 LGHNA, CDR2 YSLEER. The chain's CDR3 is CASSPIPNYGYTF. The CDR3 region has the DNA TGCGCCAGCAGCCCGATACCTAACTATGGCTACACCTTC.

This clone was detected only a few times. This rearrangement joins TRBV10-3 to TRBJ1-6; D not certain. Trimming took 4 bases from V and 8 from J, leaving 9 bases between them. Germline assignment: CDR1 ENHRY and CDR2 SYGVKD. The CDR3 has 13 amino acids. CDR3 DNA: TGTGCCATCAGTGGGGCAGAGGATTCACCCCTCCACTTT. This codes for CAISGAEDSPLHF.

The chain recombines TRBV5-4 with TRBJ2-6; 8 nucleotides align to TRBD1. CDR1 is SGHNT and CDR2 is YYREEE in the germline V gene (reference sequence). The CDR3 covers 17 residues. V lost 3 bases, J lost 0 bases, and 5 bases stayed unmatched. The CDR3: CASSSGQGPSGANVLTF. DNA for the CDR3: TGTGCCAGCAGCTCCGGACAGGGCCCCTCTGGGGCCAACGTCCTGACTTTC.